This T cell receptor beta chain was recovered during a study of T cell responses to AZD1222 COVID-19 vaccine. Study-level points and caveats: The donor group comprised mostly white British people and more females; the analysis possibly underestimated clonal diversity.

Profiling relied on immunoSEQ multiplex PCR, and the TCRdb table lists in-frame clones only, not all of them. Of 250,000 to 300,000 clones in the sample, 94% were seen once. The CDR3 spans 12 residues. The germline V and J ends were trimmed by 4 bases and 8 bases, with 8 bases remaining between them. The count of this clone is one. Its target is unknown. This chain links TRBV12-3 or TRBV12-4 with TRBJ1-4; no reliable D call. This TCR was recovered from an adult who received the AZD1222 COVID-19 vaccine. Sequencing used peripheral blood, obtained 28 days after the second AZD1222 dose. The CDR3 region is CASSSNGEKLFF. As DNA, the CDR3 is TGTGCCAGCAGTTCCAATGGGGAAAAACTGTTTTTT.